This T cell receptor beta chain was captured in a study of blood T cell repertoires in COVID-19. About the study: T cells, B-cell-depleted T cells, or PBMCs supplied cDNA or gDNA.

In the original workflow: Reference gene primer amplification yielded estimated nucleated cell counts. The repertoire was sequenced with immunoSEQ multiplex PCR; TCRdb's copy has only in-frame clones and lacks some. V, J and clone size were drawn from that table, and D and trimming were deduced from the DNA. The repertoire holds under 200,000 clones, with approximately 87% as singletons. Patients in Seattle were enrolled during active infection, then followed longitudinally. Sequenced: peripheral blood. The TCR sequence derives from a woman in her 70s with COVID-19, enrolled during active disease.

The CDR3 DNA sequence: TGCGCCAGCAGTCAGGAAACAGGGGAGTGGAGGTCCTACGAGCAGTACTTC. Translated, it gives CASSQETGEWRSYEQYF. This chain links TRBV23-1 with TRBJ2-7; TRBD1 matches at 7 bases. TRBV23-1 is marked as an open reading frame, function uncertain. The CDR3 sequence is 17 residues long. After removal of 3 bases from V and 1 base from J, the junction contained 12 bases not matched to a gene.